Described below is a single T cell receptor beta chain sequence and its context. The sample originates from a study of blood T cell repertoires in COVID-19. About the study: Collection of acute and convalescent COVID-19 samples took place in the United States, Italy and Spain.

Generated by immunoSEQ multiplex PCR, the TCRdb table keeps only in-frame clones and is missing some. The profile shows 95,000 to 150,000 clones, 75% to 90% of them singletons. The CDR3 runs 16 residues. Trimming shortened V by 3 bases and J by 1 base, and 16 bases separated the two germline ends. Germline CDR1 MGHRA, CDR2 YSYEKL. The clonotype was recovered from a woman in her 70s with acute or convalescent COVID-19. Sequenced sample: peripheral blood. The V call is TRBV4-1, the J call TRBJ2-7; no clear D gene. CDR3 protein: CASSHPQRDRSYEQYF. The CDR3 DNA reads as TGCGCCAGCAGCCATCCCCAGCGTGACCGGTCCTACGAGCAGTACTTC.